The 19 T cell receptor beta chains below come from one sample, sequenced in a study of T-cell reconstitution after alpha-beta-depleted transplantation in children. Using unique molecular identifiers, the investigators prepared the TCRbeta library. TCRdb fed the PCR reads into MiXCR, producing one record per CDR3 protein. The profile shows about 230,000 distinct CDR3 sequences, 9% to 10% of them singletons. Sequenced material: PBMCs from the stem cell graft donor, taken from the stem cell graft. Every receptor here comes from a human donor who donated a stem cell graft to a child with SCID.

This clonotype was observed many times. The chain has TRBV4-2 and TRBJ2-1; D call uncertain. The CDR3 loop spans 13 amino acids. V dropped 0 bases and J dropped 9 bases, with 9 bases sitting between them. Germline V gene sequence: CDR1 LGHNA, CDR2 YNFKEQ. The CDR3 region is CASSQDLGFEQFF. The CDR3 DNA sequence: TGTGCCAGCAGCCAAGACTTGGGTTTTGAGCAGTTCTTC.

The CDR3 DNA reads as TGTGCCAGCAGCTTAGCCCGGGGGGCGGGCGGGGAGCTGTTTTTT. Its translation: CASSLARGAGGELFF. The genes are TRBV7-2 and TRBJ2-2; tentative D call: TRBD2 (7 bases). Germline V gene data show CDR1 as SGHTA and CDR2 as FQGNSA. CDR3 length: 15 amino acids. V was clipped by 0 bases and J by 7 bases, with 12 bases between them.

This clonotype was seen ten or more times. The rearrangement links TRBV3-1 to TRBJ2-2, with D perhaps matching TRBD2 (6 bases). The CDR3 has 16 amino acids. Germline loops: CDR1 LGHDT, CDR2 YNNKEL (reference sequence). Deletions cut 4 bases from V and 4 bases from J, with 16 bases between. The CDR3 is CASSRKEGRSTGELFF. CDR3 DNA sequence: TGTGCCAGCAGCCGGAAGGAGGGACGGAGCACCGGGGAGCTGTTTTTT.

At least ten counts were recorded for this clonotype. This chain connects TRBV5-1 to TRBJ2-3; D is perhaps TRBD2 (6 bases). The CDR3 spans 15 residues. CDR1 and CDR2 (germline): SGHRS, YFSETQ. Trimming removed 2 bases from V and 2 bases from J, with 12 bases in between. The CDR3 sequence: CASSFGGDPTDTQYF. The CDR3 nucleotides read TGCGCCAGCAGCTTCGGAGGGGACCCCACAGATACGCAGTATTTT.

There are a few counts of this clonotype. As DNA, the CDR3 is TGCGCCAGCAGCTTGAGTTGGGTCACTGAAGCTTTCTTT. Amino acid sequence: CASSLSWVTEAFF. The chain employs TRBV5-1 and TRBJ1-1; D gene unclear. V was shortened by 1 base and J by 4 bases, with 8 bases between the two germline ends. Germline loops: CDR1 SGHRS, CDR2 YFSETQ. The CDR3 length is 13 residues. The full variable domain, completed using reference TRBV5-1 and TRBJ1-1, is KAGVTQTPRYLIKTRGQQVTLSCSPISGHRSVSWYQQTPGQGLQFLFEYFSETQRNKGNFPGRFSGRQFSNSRSEMNVSTLELGDSALYLCASSLSWVTEAFFGQGTRLTVV.

This clonotype was observed at least ten times. J is TRBJ2-1 and V is TRBV5-1; TRBD1 is a possible D gene (6 bases). V was clipped by 0 bases and J by 4 bases, with 8 bases between them. CDR3 size: 14 residues. CDR1 and CDR2 (germline): SGHRS, YFSETQ. CDR3 nucleotides: TGCGCCAGCAGCTTGGATGGACAGTACAATGAGCAGTTCTTC. Protein sequence: CASSLDGQYNEQFF.

The gene calls are TRBV2 and TRBJ2-3; 8 bases line up with TRBD1. Germline trimming cut 6 bases from V and 1 base from J; bases unmatched to any gene: 3. The CDR3 length is 14 residues. In germline, CDR1 is SNHLY, CDR2 FYNNEI. The CDR3 coding sequence is TGTGCCAGCAGCGGGGGACAGGGCACAGATACGCAGTATTTT. The encoded protein is CASSGGQGTDTQYF.

This clonotype was counted ten times or more. V usage is TRBV7-3 and J usage is TRBJ2-5, with 7 bases matching TRBD2. Germline V CDR1 and CDR2: SGHTA, FQGTGA. The CDR3 totals 14 residues. Germline trimming cut 5 bases from V and 3 bases from J; bases unmatched to any gene: 6. The CDR3 sequence is CASSQTGGKETQYF. The CDR3, as DNA: TGTGCCAGCAGCCAAACGGGAGGCAAAGAGACCCAGTACTTC.

There are many counts of this clonotype. V is TRBV5-6 and J is TRBJ2-5; D is tentatively TRBD1 or TRBD2 (6 bases each). V lost 2 bases to trimming and J lost 5 bases, with 10 bases between them. The CDR3 loop spans 13 amino acids. Germline V gives CDR1 SGHDT, CDR2 YYEEEE. The CDR3 DNA follows: TGTGCCAGCAGCTTAGGGGGGATGGAGACCCAGTACTTC. Protein product: CASSLGGMETQYF.

The V gene is TRBV18, the J gene TRBJ1-1; D not resolved. This CDR3 is built from 13 residues. The germline V gene has CDR1 KGHSH and CDR2 LQKENI. Trimming shortened V by 0 bases and J by 7 bases, and 9 bases separated the two germline ends. This CDR3 is CASSPPRALEAFF. The DNA of the CDR3 is TGTGCCAGCTCACCACCGAGAGCCCTTGAAGCTTTCTTT.

Only one count was recorded for this clonotype. J is TRBJ2-1 and V is TRBV28; D could derive from TRBD1 or TRBD2 (5 bases each). The CDR3 is 14 amino acids. Germline V CDR1 and CDR2: MDHEN, SYDVKM. The germline V and J ends were trimmed by 6 bases and 2 bases, with 11 bases remaining between them. CDR3 amino acids: CASRVWGPYNEQFF. CDR3 DNA sequence: TGTGCCAGCAGAGTTTGGGGACCCTACAATGAGCAGTTCTTC.

This clonotype was counted ten times or more. The chain has TRBV12-3 or TRBV12-4 and TRBJ2-1; D gene uncertain. Trimming pared 2 bases from V and 1 base from J, leaving 12 bases between. This CDR3 has 16 residues. The CDR3: CASSLYPRSSYNEQFF. The CDR3, as DNA: TGTGCCAGCAGTTTATATCCCCGTAGTTCCTACAATGAGCAGTTCTTC.

The chain joins TRBV25-1 to TRBJ2-1; TRBD1 or TRBD2 may be the D gene (7 bases each). Deletions cut 2 bases from V and 8 bases from J, with 13 bases between. Germline lookup yields CDR1 MGHDK and CDR2 SYGVNS. There are 14 residues in the CDR3. In nucleotides, the CDR3 is TGTGCCAGCAGTGAAGGGAGGGGGCATGATGAGCAGTTCTTC. Protein: CASSEGRGHDEQFF.

Turning to this clonotype: This may arise from a read error, as a much more abundant clone is one base away. The gene calls are TRBV6-1 and TRBJ1-2, with TRBD1 matching over 10 bases. The CDR3 length is 13 residues. V was pared by 11 bases and J by 7 bases, with 10 bases of the junction left unmatched. In germline, CDR1 is MNHNS, CDR2 SASEGT. CDR3 in amino acids: CAGTRQGARGYTF. The CDR3 DNA is TGTGCCGGCACTCGACAGGGGGCTCGTGGCTACACCTTC.

The sample holds many counts of this clonotype. J is TRBJ1-5 and V is TRBV2; 9 nucleotides align to TRBD1. Trimming cost V 6 bases and J 6 bases; bases outside gene matches: 3. From germline, CDR1 is SNHLY and CDR2 FYNNEI. The CDR3 has 13 residues. The CDR3 DNA reads TGTGCCAGCAGGGGGACAGGGTTTCAGCCCCAGCATTTT. Protein sequence: CASRGTGFQPQHF.

This clonotype was recorded many times. V gene TRBV11-1 combines with J gene TRBJ2-7; the D is unclear. Germline V gives CDR1 SGHAT, CDR2 FQDESV (reference sequence). The CDR3 is 13 amino acids. The V end lost 6 bases, the J end lost 1 base, and 10 bases lay between the germline ends. CDR3 coding DNA: TGTGCCAGCAGGACTCCGGGTTCCTACGAGCAGTACTTC. Its protein product is CASRTPGSYEQYF.

This clonotype was observed at least ten times. The rearrangement links TRBV18 to TRBJ1-2; D remains ambiguous. The germline V gene has CDR1 KGHSH and CDR2 LQKENI. This CDR3 region has 14 residues. Between the trimmed V and J ends, which lost 4 bases and 3 bases, there was a span of 12 bases. The CDR3 spells CASSRQKVDYGYTF. CDR3 DNA sequence: TGTGCCAGCTCACGACAAAAAGTGGACTATGGCTACACCTTC.

This clonotype showed up just a few times. The chain is built from TRBV3-1 and TRBJ2-1; 8 bases agree with TRBD1. Trimming cost V 4 bases and J 7 bases; bases outside gene matches: 3. This CDR3 comprises 13 residues. The germline CDR1 and CDR2 sequences are LGHDT and YNNKEL (reference sequence). CDR3 amino acids: CASSPGGPNEQFF. The CDR3 DNA reads as TGTGCCAGCAGCCCAGGGGGCCCGAATGAGCAGTTCTTC.

At least ten counts were recorded for this clonotype. DNA of the CDR3: TGTGCCAGCAGCTCGGTGACAGACTACGAGCAGTACTTC. Encoded protein: CASSSVTDYEQYF. This chain uses TRBV7-8 with TRBJ2-7; possibly TRBD1 for D (5 bases). Germline-derived CDR1 and CDR2 are SGHVS and FQNEAQ. CDR3 length: 13 amino acids. V was trimmed by 4 bases and J by 3 bases, leaving 10 bases between them.